The source of this T cell receptor beta chain is a study of blood T cell repertoires in COVID-19. In the study overall: Acute and convalescent COVID-19 specimens originated in the United States, Italy and Spain.

Methods used by the authors: Counts of nucleated cells, estimated from reference gene primer amplification, were obtained. Clones were sequenced by immunoSEQ multiplex PCR, and TCRdb holds only the in-frame ones, with some missing. V and J calls and clone size follow that table, whereas D and trimming were derived from the DNA. Among around 170,000 clones listed, about 74% were seen once. This CDR3 comprises 17 residues. The ends lost 2 bases at V and 3 bases at J; junction bases unmatched: 7. Germline V lookup: CDR1 MDHEN, CDR2 SYDVKM. Material for sequencing was peripheral blood. The chain employs TRBV28 and TRBJ1-1, with 12 bases matching TRBD1. The clonotype originates from an elderly woman with acute or convalescent COVID-19. CDR3 sequence (DNA): TGTGCCAGCAGTTTAAATCGGGGACAGGGGGCAGACACTGAAGCTTTCTTT. Translating gives CASSLNRGQGADTEAFF.